These T cell receptor beta chains were read from a single sample in a study of T-cell reconstitution after alpha-beta-depleted transplantation in children. TCRdb reprocessed the PCR reads with MiXCR, giving one entry per CDR3 protein. The sample carries 70,000 to 95,000 distinct CDR3 sequences, around 16% recorded once. The sample was PBMCs, mostly from graft donor cells, taken 180 days after TCRalphabeta/CD19-depleted stem cell transplant. Every receptor here comes from a male patient between 2 and 9 years old who had a stem cell transplant for acute lymphoblastic leukemia, so the T cells may come from the graft donor. The CDR3 runs from the conserved cysteine through the conserved F or W. D genes are given only for firm matches. Some rows mark clone size as missing; the rest say once, few, many or name a class of expanded clone.

abundance: few
j_gene: TRBJ2-5
d_gene: .
v_gene: TRBV12-3/TRBV12-4
CDR3nt: TGTGCCAGCAGTTTTCATCGGTCGGAGACCCAGTACTTC
CDR3aa: CASSFHRSETQYF

abundance: few
j_gene: TRBJ1-1
d_gene: TRBD1
v_gene: TRBV18
CDR3nt: TGTGCCAGCTCACCCCGGGGACAGGGGGTTTTCTATACGGATACCACTGAAGCTTTCTTT
CDR3aa: CASSPRGQGVFYTDTTEAFF

abundance: .
j_gene: TRBJ2-7
d_gene: TRBD1
v_gene: TRBV6-2/TRBV6-3
CDR3nt: TGTGCCAGCAGTCGACATCGGACAGGGCTCAACGAGCAGTACTTC
CDR3aa: CASSRHRTGLNEQYF

abundance: .
j_gene: TRBJ1-2
d_gene: .
v_gene: TRBV2
CDR3nt: TGTGCCAGCAGTGAAATACCTGATATGGATGGCTACACCTTC
CDR3aa: CASSEIPDMDGYTF

abundance: few
j_gene: TRBJ1-1
d_gene: .
v_gene: TRBV7-9
CDR3nt: TGTGCCAGCAGCGCAAGGGCTGAAGCTTTCTTT
CDR3aa: CASSARAEAFF

abundance: few
j_gene: TRBJ2-3
d_gene: .
v_gene: TRBV11-2
CDR3nt: TGTGCCAGCAGCTTAGAATCGGGTAGGAGACTCACAGATACGCAGTATTTT
CDR3aa: CASSLESGRRLTDTQYF

abundance: many
j_gene: TRBJ2-1
d_gene: TRBD2
v_gene: TRBV7-6
CDR3nt: TGTGCCAGCAGCCGGGGACTATCGCAGTTCTTC
CDR3aa: CASSRGLSQFF

abundance: many
j_gene: TRBJ1-6
d_gene: TRBD1
v_gene: TRBV29-1
CDR3nt: TGCAGCGCCAGGACAGGGGCTTATAATTCACCCCTCCACTTT
CDR3aa: CSARTGAYNSPLHF

abundance: few
j_gene: TRBJ1-6
d_gene: .
v_gene: TRBV24-1
CDR3nt: TGTGCCACCAGTGACCCCGGGAAACCCCTCCACTTT
CDR3aa: CATSDPGKPLHF

abundance: .
j_gene: TRBJ1-1
d_gene: .
v_gene: TRBV10-2
CDR3nt: TGCGCCAGCAGTCTCGATGAGGGCCCGAACACTGAAGCTTTCTTT
CDR3aa: CASSLDEGPNTEAFF

abundance: many
j_gene: TRBJ2-5
d_gene: .
v_gene: TRBV11-2
CDR3nt: TGTGCCAGCAGCTCAATCCAGGGGTTTGTGGAGACCCAGTACTTC
CDR3aa: CASSSIQGFVETQYF

abundance: few
j_gene: TRBJ1-2
d_gene: TRBD1
v_gene: TRBV6-1
CDR3nt: TGTGCCACCAATAGGGACAGAAACTATGGCTACACCTTC
CDR3aa: CATNRDRNYGYTF

abundance: many
j_gene: TRBJ2-2
d_gene: TRBD1
v_gene: TRBV5-1
CDR3nt: TGCGCCAGCAGCTTGAATTCAGGGGGTCCTAACACCGGGGAGCTGTTTTTT
CDR3aa: CASSLNSGGPNTGELFF

abundance: .
j_gene: TRBJ1-5
d_gene: TRBD1
v_gene: TRBV7-8
CDR3nt: TGTGCCAGCAGCTTATCGGGACAGGGAACCGGTCAGCCCCAGCATTTT
CDR3aa: CASSLSGQGTGQPQHF

abundance: many
j_gene: TRBJ2-3
d_gene: TRBD2
v_gene: TRBV4-1
CDR3nt: TGCGCCAGCAGCCACGGGACTAGCGGGGGGGCCACAGATACGCAGTATTTT
CDR3aa: CASSHGTSGGATDTQYF

abundance: .
j_gene: TRBJ1-1
d_gene: .
v_gene: TRBV11-1
CDR3nt: TGTGCCAGCGGTAACACTGAAGCTTTCTTT
CDR3aa: CASGNTEAFF

abundance: .
j_gene: TRBJ2-4
d_gene: TRBD1
v_gene: TRBV20-1
CDR3nt: TGCAGTGCTAGAGATACAGGGGCCCAAAGGGGCATTCAGTACTTC
CDR3aa: CSARDTGAQRGIQYF

abundance: many
j_gene: TRBJ1-5
d_gene: .
v_gene: TRBV7-2
CDR3nt: TGTGCCAGCAGCTTACAGGATCAGCCCCAGCATTTT
CDR3aa: CASSLQDQPQHF

abundance: many
j_gene: TRBJ1-1
d_gene: .
v_gene: TRBV20-1
CDR3nt: TGCAGTGTCCCCCCGGGGGGGACCGCTTTCTTT
CDR3aa: CSVPPGGTAFF

abundance: .
j_gene: TRBJ2-7
d_gene: .
v_gene: TRBV7-9
CDR3nt: TGTGCCAGCAGCTCTTCGGGGGTCTACGAGCAGTACTTC
CDR3aa: CASSSSGVYEQYF

abundance: .
j_gene: TRBJ2-7
d_gene: TRBD2
v_gene: TRBV4-3
CDR3nt: TGCGCCAGCAGCCAAGAGGGGGGGGCCTACGAGCAGTACTTC
CDR3aa: CASSQEGGAYEQYF

abundance: .
j_gene: TRBJ1-4
d_gene: .
v_gene: TRBV12-3/TRBV12-4
CDR3nt: TGTGCCAGCAGTGAATCTAATGAAAAACTGTTTTTT
CDR3aa: CASSESNEKLFF

abundance: .
j_gene: TRBJ1-1
d_gene: TRBD1
v_gene: TRBV29-1
CDR3nt: TGCAGCGTCCAGTACCAGGGACAGCTCATCCATGAAGCTTTCTTT
CDR3aa: CSVQYQGQLIHEAFF

abundance: .
j_gene: TRBJ2-7
d_gene: .
v_gene: TRBV4-2
CDR3nt: TGTGCCAGCAGCCCAGGGGTCCGTAACGAGCAGTACTTC
CDR3aa: CASSPGVRNEQYF

abundance: few
j_gene: TRBJ1-1
d_gene: TRBD1
v_gene: TRBV7-9
CDR3nt: TGTGCCAGCAGCTTACTGCCTCGACAGGGGGCCACTGAAGCTTTCTTT
CDR3aa: CASSLLPRQGATEAFF

abundance: .
j_gene: TRBJ2-1
d_gene: TRBD2
v_gene: TRBV5-4
CDR3nt: TGTGCCAGCAGCCCCGGGACTACCAGACGGATCTACAATGAGCAGTTCTTC
CDR3aa: CASSPGTTRRIYNEQFF

abundance: few
j_gene: TRBJ2-7
d_gene: .
v_gene: TRBV7-2
CDR3nt: TGTGCCAGCAGCTATAAATACGAGCAGTACTTC
CDR3aa: CASSYKYEQYF

abundance: .
j_gene: TRBJ2-7
d_gene: .
v_gene: TRBV6-2/TRBV6-3
CDR3nt: TGTGCCAGCAGTATTCAAAAACGAGGACTGCGGACCGGGCGGACGGGAAACTACGAGCAGTACTTC
CDR3aa: CASSIQKRGLRTGRTGNYEQYF

abundance: .
j_gene: TRBJ2-7
d_gene: TRBD2
v_gene: TRBV27
CDR3nt: TGTGCCAGCAGTTTTAGCGGGGGGGCCTACGAGCAGTACTTC
CDR3aa: CASSFSGGAYEQYF

abundance: .
j_gene: TRBJ1-1
d_gene: TRBD1
v_gene: TRBV19
CDR3nt: TGTGCCAGTAGGCAACAGGGGGCTTCGAACACTGAAGCTTTCTTT
CDR3aa: CASRQQGASNTEAFF

abundance: .
j_gene: TRBJ2-7
d_gene: .
v_gene: TRBV7-2
CDR3nt: TGTGCCAGCAGCTTAGCTTTAGCGGTGGCCTACGAGCAGTACTTC
CDR3aa: CASSLALAVAYEQYF

abundance: .
j_gene: TRBJ2-3
d_gene: TRBD1
v_gene: TRBV3-1
CDR3nt: TGTGCCATCTGTTTGGGATTAACAGGGGCTACTAGCACAGATACGCAGTATTTT
CDR3aa: CAICLGLTGATSTDTQYF

abundance: few
j_gene: TRBJ2-1
d_gene: .
v_gene: TRBV6-6
CDR3nt: TGTGCCAGCAATACCGGGTTATATAATGAGCAGTTCTTC
CDR3aa: CASNTGLYNEQFF

abundance: few
j_gene: TRBJ1-6
d_gene: .
v_gene: TRBV21-1
CDR3nt: TGTGCCAGCAGCACAGAACAGGTTGTGTCATCACCCCTCCACTTT
CDR3aa: CASSTEQVVSSPLHF

abundance: .
j_gene: TRBJ2-1
d_gene: TRBD2
v_gene: TRBV24-1
CDR3nt: TGTGCCACGTCTGGGGGGGGGTGGGTTGAGCAGTTCTTC
CDR3aa: CATSGGGWVEQFF

abundance: many
j_gene: TRBJ2-6
d_gene: .
v_gene: TRBV12-3/TRBV12-4
CDR3nt: TGTGCCAGCAGCCCCCCTCAGGCGGGGGCCAACGTCCTGACTTTC
CDR3aa: CASSPPQAGANVLTF

abundance: few
j_gene: TRBJ2-3
d_gene: TRBD2
v_gene: TRBV5-1
CDR3nt: TGCGCCAGCAGCTTTAGCGGGGGGGCAGCAGATACGCAGTATTTT
CDR3aa: CASSFSGGAADTQYF

abundance: many
j_gene: TRBJ2-5
d_gene: .
v_gene: TRBV9
CDR3nt: TGTGCCAGCAGCGGCCGCCAGGGGGGCCAGCAAGAGACCCAGTACTTC
CDR3aa: CASSGRQGGQQETQYF

abundance: .
j_gene: TRBJ2-3
d_gene: TRBD2
v_gene: TRBV12-3/TRBV12-4
CDR3nt: TGTGCCAGTTTTAGCGGGGGGAAAACAGATACGCAGTATTTT
CDR3aa: CASFSGGKTDTQYF

abundance: few
j_gene: TRBJ2-3
d_gene: .
v_gene: TRBV29-1
CDR3nt: TGCAGCGTCACCTGGTGGAGCAGGGGCACAGATACGCAGTATTTT
CDR3aa: CSVTWWSRGTDTQYF

abundance: many
j_gene: TRBJ2-1
d_gene: .
v_gene: TRBV18
CDR3nt: TGTGCCAGCTCACCAGGGAGTCGGGTCAATGAGCAGTTCTTC
CDR3aa: CASSPGSRVNEQFF

abundance: few
j_gene: TRBJ2-7
d_gene: .
v_gene: TRBV2
CDR3nt: TGTGCCAGCAGTTTCCCTCGAGCAGAGCCTAAAGACGAGCAGTACTTC
CDR3aa: CASSFPRAEPKDEQYF